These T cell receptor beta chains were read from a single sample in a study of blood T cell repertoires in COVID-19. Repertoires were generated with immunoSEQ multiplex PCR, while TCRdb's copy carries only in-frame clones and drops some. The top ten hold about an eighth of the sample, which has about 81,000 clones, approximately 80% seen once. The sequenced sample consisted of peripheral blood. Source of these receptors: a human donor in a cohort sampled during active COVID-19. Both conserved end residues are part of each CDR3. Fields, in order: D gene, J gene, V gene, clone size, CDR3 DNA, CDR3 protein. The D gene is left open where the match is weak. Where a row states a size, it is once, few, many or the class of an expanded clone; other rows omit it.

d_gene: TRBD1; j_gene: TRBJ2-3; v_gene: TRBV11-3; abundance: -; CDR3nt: TGTGCCAGCAGCCCAGGACAGGGGGCTACAGATACGCAGTATTTT; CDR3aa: CASSPGQGATDTQYF
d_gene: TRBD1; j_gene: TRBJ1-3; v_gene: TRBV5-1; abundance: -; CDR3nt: TGCGCCAGCAGCTTGCCAGGGGGCTCCTCTGGAAACACCATATATTTT; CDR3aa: CASSLPGGSSGNTIYF
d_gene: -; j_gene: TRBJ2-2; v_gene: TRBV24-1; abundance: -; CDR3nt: TGTGCCACCAGTGATCCCGACACCTACACCGGGGAGCTGTTTTTT; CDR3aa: CATSDPDTYTGELFF
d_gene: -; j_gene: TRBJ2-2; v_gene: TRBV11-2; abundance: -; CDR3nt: TGTGCCAGCAGCTTAGGCCTGAGGGCCGGGGAGCTGTTTTTT; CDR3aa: CASSLGLRAGELFF
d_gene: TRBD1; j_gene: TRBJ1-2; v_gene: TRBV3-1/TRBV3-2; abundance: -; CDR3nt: TGTGCCAGCAGGCTCAGACAGGGGATGGACTATGGCTACACCTTC; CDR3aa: CASRLRQGMDYGYTF
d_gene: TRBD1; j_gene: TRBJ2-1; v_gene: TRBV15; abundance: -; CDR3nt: TGTGCCACCAGCAGGGAGGGACAGGGTCGGGGTGAGCAGTTCTTC; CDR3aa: CATSREGQGRGEQFF
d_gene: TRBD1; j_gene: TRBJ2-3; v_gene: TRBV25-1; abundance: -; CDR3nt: TGTGCCAGCAGTAATGACAGGGGAGTATCAGATACGCAGTATTTT; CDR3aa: CASSNDRGVSDTQYF
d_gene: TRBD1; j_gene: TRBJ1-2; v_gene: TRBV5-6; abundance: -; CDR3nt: TGTGCCAGCAGCTCTAACGACAGGGGCGGGTTAAATGGCTACACCTTC; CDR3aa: CASSSNDRGGLNGYTF
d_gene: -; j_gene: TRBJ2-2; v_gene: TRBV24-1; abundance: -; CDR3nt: TGTGCCACCAGTGACGGGATAGGGGGACGGACCGGGGAGCTGTTTTTT; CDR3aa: CATSDGIGGRTGELFF
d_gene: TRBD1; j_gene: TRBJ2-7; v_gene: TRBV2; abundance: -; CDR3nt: TGTGCCAGCAGTGAAGAAACCGGGACAGGGGGACACGAGCAGTACTTC; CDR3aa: CASSEETGTGGHEQYF
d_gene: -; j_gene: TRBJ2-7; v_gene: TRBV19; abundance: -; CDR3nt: TGTGCCAGTAGTATGGAGCTTGGCAAGTCCTACGAGCAGTACTTC; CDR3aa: CASSMELGKSYEQYF
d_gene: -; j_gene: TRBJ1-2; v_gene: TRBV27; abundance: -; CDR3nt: TGTGCCAGCAGTTCTGGAGATCCTCCCTATGGCTACACCTTC; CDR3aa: CASSSGDPPYGYTF
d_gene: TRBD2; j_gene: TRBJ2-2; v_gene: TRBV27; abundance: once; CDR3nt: TGTGCCAGCAGTTTACCAAGCCCCTCGACTAGCGGGGGGGCCCGGGGCGGGGAGCTGTTTTTT; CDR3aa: CASSLPSPSTSGGARGGELFF
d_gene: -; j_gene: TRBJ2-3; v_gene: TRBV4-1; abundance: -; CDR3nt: TGCGCCAGCAGCCAAGAACCAGGGATTATGTCTACAGATACGCAGTATTTT; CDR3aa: CASSQEPGIMSTDTQYF
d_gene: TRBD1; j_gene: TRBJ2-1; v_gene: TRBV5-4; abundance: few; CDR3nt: TGTGCCATGGGACAGGGGGCTAAAGGGGAGCAGTTCTTC; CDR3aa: CAMGQGAKGEQFF
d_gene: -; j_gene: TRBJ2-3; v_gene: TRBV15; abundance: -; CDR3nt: TGTGCCACCAGCAGAGATGTCGGGGAAAGGATGATTAGTACGCAGTATTTT; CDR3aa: CATSRDVGERMISTQYF
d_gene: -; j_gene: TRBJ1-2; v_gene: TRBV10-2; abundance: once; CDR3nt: TGCGCCAGCAGTGAGAACGCAGGGAATGGCTACACCTTC; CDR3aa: CASSENAGNGYTF
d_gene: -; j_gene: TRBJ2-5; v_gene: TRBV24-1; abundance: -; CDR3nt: TGTGCCACCAGTGAACCGGGGACTCAAGCGGGTGAGACCCAGTACTTC; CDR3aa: CATSEPGTQAGETQYF
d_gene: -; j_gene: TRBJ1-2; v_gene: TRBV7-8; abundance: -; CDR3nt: TGTGCCAGCAGCTTAGGTGGGGGCTCCCTCGGCTACACCTTC; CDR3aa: CASSLGGGSLGYTF
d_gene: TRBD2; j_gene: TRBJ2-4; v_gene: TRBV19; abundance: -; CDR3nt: TGTGCCAGTAGTACGGGCGGGGGGCCATGGGACATTCAGTACTTC; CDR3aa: CASSTGGGPWDIQYF
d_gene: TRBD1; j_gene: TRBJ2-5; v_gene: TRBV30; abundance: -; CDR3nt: TGTGCCTGTAGCACAGGGGGCGTAGAGACCCAGTACTTC; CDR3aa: CACSTGGVETQYF
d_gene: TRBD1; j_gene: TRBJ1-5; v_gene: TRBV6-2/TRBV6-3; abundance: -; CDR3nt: TGTGCCAGCAGTGGGACAGGGGGGAAACAGCCCCAGCATTTT; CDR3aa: CASSGTGGKQPQHF
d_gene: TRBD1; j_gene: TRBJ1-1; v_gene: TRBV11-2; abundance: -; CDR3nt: TGTGCCAGCAGCTTTGTAGGACAGGGAGGGGGCAACACTGAAGCTTTCTTT; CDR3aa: CASSFVGQGGGNTEAFF
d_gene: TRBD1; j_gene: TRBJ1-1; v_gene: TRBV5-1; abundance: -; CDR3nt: TGCGCCAGCAGCTTGGTGTCAGGGGGCGAGGGCACTGAAGCTTTCTTT; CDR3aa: CASSLVSGGEGTEAFF
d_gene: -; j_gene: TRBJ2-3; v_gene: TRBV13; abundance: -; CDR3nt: TGTGCCAGCAGCTCTCCAGGGAATTCCACAGATACGCAGTATTTT; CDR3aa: CASSSPGNSTDTQYF
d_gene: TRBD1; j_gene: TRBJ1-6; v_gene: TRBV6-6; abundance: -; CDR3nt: TGTGCCAGCAATGGACAGGGGGTTACCTATAATTCACCCCTCCACTTT; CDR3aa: CASNGQGVTYNSPLHF
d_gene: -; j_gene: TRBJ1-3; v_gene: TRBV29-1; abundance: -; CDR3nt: TGCAGCGGCCGGGACTCTGGAAACACCATATATTTT; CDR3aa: CSGRDSGNTIYF
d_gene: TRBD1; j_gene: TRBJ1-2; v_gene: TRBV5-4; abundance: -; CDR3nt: TGTGCCAGCAGCGCCCCGACAGGGGGCGCCTATGGCTACACCTTC; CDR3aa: CASSAPTGGAYGYTF
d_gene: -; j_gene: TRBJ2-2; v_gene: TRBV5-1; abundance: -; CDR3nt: TGCGCCAGCAGCTTAGCGACGAACACCGGGGAGCTGTTTTTT; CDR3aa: CASSLATNTGELFF